What follows are 22 T cell receptor beta chains derived from one specimen sequenced in a study of T cell repertoires in cytomegalovirus infection. TCRdb re-called the reads through MiXCR, storing one row per CDR3 protein. Here the sample spans roughly 230,000 distinct CDR3 sequences, over 20% being singletons. The sequencing sample was made of CD8+ T cells from PBMCs. These receptors came from a human donor in good health (CMV status not recorded). Some clones in this sample may be carry-over from other donors' samples.

This clonotype was detected a few times. V is TRBV6-5 and J is TRBJ2-1; the D gene could be TRBD1 or TRBD2 (5 bases each). CDR3 length: 13 residues. Germline CDR1 reads MNHEY; CDR2 reads SVGAGI. Between the trimmed V and J ends, which lost 4 bases and 6 bases, there was a span of 10 bases. The CDR3 reads CASSSGTTNEQFF. Here the CDR3 DNA reads TGTGCCAGCAGTTCAGGGACGACCAATGAGCAGTTCTTC.

V and J are TRBV15 and TRBJ1-1, with D hard to call. The CDR3 covers 12 residues. Germline CDR1 and CDR2: LNHNV and YYDKDF (reference sequence). The V and J ends lost 8 bases and 1 base respectively, with 8 bases between them. CDR3: CATGPPNTEAFF. In DNA form, the CDR3 reads TGTGCCACCGGGCCTCCGAACACTGAAGCTTTCTTT.

The chain has TRBV7-4 and TRBJ1-1, with D hard to call. V gave up 2 bases and J gave up 3 bases, with 16 bases separating them. CDR1 SGHVT and CDR2 SQSDAQ come from the germline V gene. CDR3 length: 16 amino acids. DNA of the CDR3: TGTGCCAGCAGCTTACTGGGCGCCCCTAAGGACACTGAAGCTTTCTTT. Translating it yields CASSLLGAPKDTEAFF. Complete variable domain (other parts from reference TRBV7-4 and TRBJ1-1): GAGVSQSPRYKVAKRGRDVALRCDSISGHVTLYWYRQTLGQGSEVLTYSQSDAQRDKSGRPSGRFSAERPERSVSTLKIQRTEQGDSAVYLCASSLLGAPKDTEAFFGQGTRLTVV.

This clonotype was observed a few times. The CDR3 reads CATSKPGQGIYEQYF. CDR3 coding DNA: TGTGCCACCAGCAAGCCGGGACAGGGAATCTACGAGCAGTACTTC. V usage is TRBV15 and J usage is TRBJ2-7, with 9 bases fitting TRBD1. The CDR3 totals 15 residues. CDR1 and CDR2 from the germline V gene are LNHNV and YYDKDF (reference sequence). Trimming cost V 4 bases and J 3 bases; bases outside gene matches: 7.

A note on this clonotype: Since a much larger clone is just one base distant, this may be a read error. The CDR3: CASSPGLEGYIQYF. Here the CDR3 DNA reads TGTGCCAGCAGTCCCGGACTAGAGGGGTACATTCAGTACTTC. The genes are TRBV27 and TRBJ2-4, with 7 bases aligning to TRBD2. This CDR3 is built from 14 residues. Germline V gene sequence: CDR1 MNHEY, CDR2 SMNVEV (reference sequence). The J segment lost 8 bases and the V segment lost 5 bases, leaving 9 bases of the junction unmatched.

The sample holds many counts of this clonotype. The genes are TRBV7-8 and TRBJ2-1; D may correspond to TRBD1 or TRBD2 (5 bases each). Germline V lookup: CDR1 SGHVS, CDR2 FQNEAQ. V lost 5 bases and J lost 4, with 15 bases in between. CDR3 length: 15 residues. The CDR3, as DNA: TGTGCCAGCAGCCCCCGGGACGGTGTATACAATGAGCAGTTCTTC. Residues: CASSPRDGVYNEQFF.

Of note for this clonotype: A much bigger clone sits one base away, suggesting this may be a read error. Since no conserved phenylalanine or tryptophan closes the CDR3, a read error is the likely cause. The genes are TRBV6-6 and TRBJ1-5, with 10 bases aligning to TRBD1. Germline V gene data show CDR1 as MNHNY and CDR2 as SVGAGI (reference sequence). Trimming removed 2 bases from V and 6 bases from J; junction bases left unmatched: 4. This CDR3 comprises 15 residues. CDR3 sequence reads: CASSYQTGGTQPQHL. CDR3 nucleotide sequence: TGTGCCAGCAGTTACCAGACAGGGGGCACTCAGCCCCAGCATTTA.

This clonotype was picked up a small number of times. The rearrangement uses TRBV20-1 and TRBJ2-7; D not resolved. The CDR3 is 16 amino acids. Germline V gene lookup returns CDR1 DFQATT and CDR2 SNEGSKA (reference sequence). V dropped 6 bases and J dropped 4 bases, with 25 bases sitting between them. CDR3 region: CSAITPLDRLSYEQYF. The CDR3 bases are TGCAGTGCCATCACCCCCCTCGACCGTCTTTCTTACGAGCAGTACTTC.

This clonotype was counted ten times or more. The chain links TRBV12-3 or TRBV12-4 to TRBJ2-7; D perhaps matches TRBD2 (6 bases). The ends were cut back, 3 bases at V and 4 bases at J, with 10 bases in the middle. This CDR3 region has 13 residues. The CDR3, as DNA: TGTGCCAGCAGTTTTCCAGGGAGGTACGAGCAGTACTTC. This codes for CASSFPGRYEQYF.

The chain links TRBV2 to TRBJ2-7, with D uncertain. This CDR3 has 12 amino acids. Germline V gives CDR1 SNHLY, CDR2 FYNNEI. Trimming took off 1 base at V and 2 bases at J, with 3 bases between the two ends. CDR3 sequence: CASSEGPYEQYF. DNA of the CDR3: TGTGCCAGCAGTGAAGGGCCCTACGAGCAGTACTTC.

This sequence joins TRBV28 and TRBJ2-7, with 9 nucleotides matching TRBD1. The J segment lost 4 bases and the V segment lost 1 base, leaving 5 bases of the junction unmatched. There are 15 residues in the CDR3. Germline V CDR1 and CDR2: MDHEN, SYDVKM. The CDR3 region has the DNA TGTGCCAGCAGTTTATTCAGGGACAGGGCTTACGAGCAGTACTTC. This sequence encodes CASSLFRDRAYEQYF. The full variable domain, its missing parts supplied by reference TRBV28 and TRBJ2-7, is DVKVTQSSRYLVKRTGEKVFLECVQDMDHENMFWYRQDPGLGLRLIYFSYDVKMKEKGDIPEGYSVSREKKERFSLILESASTNQTSMYLCASSLFRDRAYEQYFGPGTRLTVT.

This clonotype occurred a few times. The genes are TRBV7-9 and TRBJ2-1; D might be TRBD1 or TRBD2, each matching 6 bases. The V end was cut by 5 bases, the J end by 8 bases, with 10 bases between. Germline lookup yields CDR1 SEHNR and CDR2 FQNEAQ (reference sequence). CDR3 length equals 12 residues. The CDR3 nucleotides read TGTGCCAGCAGCATAGGGGGGCATGAGCAGTTCTTC. Amino acid sequence: CASSIGGHEQFF. The variable domain in full, completed from reference TRBV7-9 and TRBJ2-1, reads DTGVSQNPRHKITKRGQNVTFRCDPISEHNRLYWYRQTLGQGPEFLTYFQNEAQLEKSRLLSDRFSAERPKGSFSTLEIQRTEQGDSAMYLCASSIGGHEQFFGPGTRLTVL.

This clonotype was counted once. The chain links TRBV15 to TRBJ2-1; TRBD2 aligns across 8 bases. Germline CDR1 LNHNV, CDR2 YYDKDF (reference sequence). The CDR3 length is 16 residues. The J segment lost 7 bases and the V segment lost 0 bases, leaving 8 bases of the junction unmatched. Here the CDR3 reads CATSRERGAGWNEQFF. The CDR3 DNA sequence: TGTGCCACCAGCAGAGAGCGGGGGGCAGGATGGAATGAGCAGTTCTTC.

The CDR3 bases are TGCAGCGTTGAAGTCGTCGCGGGGGATTCCTACGAGCAGTACTTC. Amino acid sequence: CSVEVVAGDSYEQYF. V and J are TRBV29-1 and TRBJ2-7, with 7 bases lining up with TRBD2. The junction had 7 bases not matched to a gene; V was cut back by 1 base and J by 1 base. The germline V gene encodes CDR1 SQVTM and CDR2 ANQGSEA. The CDR3 extends over 15 amino acids.

The sample holds many counts of this clonotype. The CDR3 here is CASSETLSLTQYF. The CDR3 DNA is TGTGCCAGCAGCGAAACTTTGTCCCTTACGCAGTATTTT. The chain combines TRBV7-9 with TRBJ2-3; D call uncertain. Trimming removed 5 bases at V and 8 bases at J, with 14 bases between. Germline values: CDR1 SEHNR, CDR2 FQNEAQ (reference sequence). The CDR3 spans 13 residues.

This clonotype has more than one count but fewer than ten. The gene calls are TRBV5-1 and TRBJ1-1; no firm D call. With 0 bases removed from V and 5 bases from J, the gap between germline ends came to 14 bases. The CDR3 has 15 residues. Germline CDR1 SGHRS, CDR2 YFSETQ. In DNA form, the CDR3 reads TGCGCCAGCAGCTTGGCCGATGGTGGTGGTACTGAAGCTTTCTTT. This sequence encodes CASSLADGGGTEAFF.

This clonotype was seen only a few times. The chain couples TRBV19 to TRBJ2-2; 7 bases line up with TRBD2. Germline V gene data show CDR1 as LNHDA and CDR2 as SQIVND (reference sequence). The V and J ends lost 4 bases and 2 bases, in that order; junction bases with no gene match: 7. CDR3 length equals 16 residues. This CDR3 reads CASSTGLADNTGELFF. For the CDR3, the DNA is TGTGCCAGTAGTACAGGGCTAGCGGACAACACCGGGGAGCTGTTTTTT.

The chain joins TRBV11-3 to TRBJ2-1; a possible D gene is TRBD2 (5 bases). CDR3 size: 17 residues. Looked up from germline, CDR1 is SGHNT and CDR2 is YENEEA. The germline V and J ends were trimmed by 1 base and 1 base, with 14 bases remaining between them. In DNA form, the CDR3 reads TGTGCCAGCAGCTTAGGTAGACGGGGTATTTCCTACAATGAGCAGTTCTTC. As protein: CASSLGRRGISYNEQFF.

This clonotype was observed at least ten times. The rearrangement links TRBV7-6 to TRBJ1-1; no definite D call. Germline V gene data show CDR1 as SGHVS and CDR2 as FNYEAQ. This CDR3 comprises 15 residues. V shed 4 bases and J shed 0 bases, with 12 bases lying between them. The chain's CDR3 is CASSSQEGLNTEAFF. The CDR3, as DNA: TGTGCCAGCAGCTCACAAGAGGGTTTGAACACTGAAGCTTTCTTT.

This clonotype appeared a few times. The chain combines TRBV9 with TRBJ2-5; D is uncertain. The length of the CDR3 is 12 residues. Germline CDR1 is SGDLS and CDR2 is YYNGEE. V was shortened by 2 bases and J by 0 bases, with 2 bases between the two germline ends. The DNA for the CDR3 is TGTGCCAGCAGCGTGGACCAAGAGACCCAGTACTTC. Translation: CASSVDQETQYF. Full variable domain (remainder filled in from reference TRBV9 and TRBJ2-5): DSGVTQTPKHLITATGQRVTLRCSPRSGDLSVYWYQQSLDQGLQFLIQYYNGEERAKGNILERFSAQQFPDLHSELNLSSLELGDSALYFCASSVDQETQYFGPGTRLLVL.

The sample holds many counts of this clonotype. The chain joins TRBV28 to TRBJ2-7; D is possibly TRBD1 or TRBD2 (5 bases each). V shed 5 bases and J shed 4 bases, with 21 bases lying between them. The CDR3 has 16 residues. Looked up from germline, CDR1 is MDHEN and CDR2 is SYDVKM. The CDR3 sequence is CASSPSGRGVRYEQYF. The DNA for the CDR3 is TGTGCCAGCAGTCCCTCAGGTAGAGGGGTTCGTTACGAGCAGTACTTC. Looking up the rest from reference TRBV28 and TRBJ2-7 gives the full variable domain: DVKVTQSSRYLVKRTGEKVFLECVQDMDHENMFWYRQDPGLGLRLIYFSYDVKMKEKGDIPEGYSVSREKKERFSLILESASTNQTSMYLCASSPSGRGVRYEQYFGPGTRLTVT.

The CDR3 here is CASSFPPPGNTIYF. The CDR3 DNA reads TGTGCCAGCAGTTTCCCACCTCCTGGAAACACCATATATTTT. The chain is built from TRBV12-3 or TRBV12-4 and TRBJ1-3; D is undetermined. The CDR3 consists of 14 residues. V was pared by 3 bases and J by 2 bases, with 8 bases between.